The next 9 T cell receptor beta chains were all read from a single sample in a study of T cell repertoires in cytomegalovirus infection (dated by TCRdb to between 2017 and 2020). Sequencing used an Illumina HiSeq 1500. TCRdb handled the public reads itself, with Q25 trimming in fastp and clone calling in MiXCR, and kept productive beta chains. Records with the same CDR3 protein are collapsed into one entry carrying the most frequent genes and DNA. A total of about 76,000 distinct CDR3 sequences appear in this sample, roughly 3.5% of them only once. The leading ten clones occupy about 4.6% of the sample. What was sequenced was PBMCs. The receptors were sampled from a human donor in good health (CMV status not recorded). Some clones in this sample may be carry-over from other donors' samples.

This clonotype was recorded many times. This chain links TRBV24-1 with TRBJ2-3; possibly TRBD2 for D (6 bases). The V gene lost 3 bases and the J gene lost 4 bases, with 16 bases spanning the gap. The germline gives CDR1 KGHDR, CDR2 SFDVKD. The CDR3 sequence is 16 residues long. This chain's CDR3 is CATSDPTSLGADTQYF. CDR3 nucleotide sequence: TGTGCCACCAGTGATCCTACTAGCCTAGGGGCAGATACGCAGTATTTT.

This clonotype has ten or more counts. J is TRBJ1-6 and V is TRBV3-1; a weak D match, TRBD1 (5 bases). This CDR3 is built from 17 residues. Trimming pared 0 bases from V and 0 bases from J, leaving 9 bases between. Germline V lookup: CDR1 LGHDT, CDR2 YNNKEL (reference sequence). CDR3 sequence reads: CASSQEGGGSYNSPLHF. CDR3 coding DNA: TGTGCCAGCAGCCAAGAGGGCGGGGGCTCCTATAATTCACCCCTCCACTTT.

This clonotype was recorded at least ten times. V and J are TRBV7-6 and TRBJ2-1; D remains ambiguous. CDR1 is SGHVS, CDR2 FNYEAQ, per germline. The CDR3 is 13 amino acids. With 1 base removed from V and 4 bases from J, the gap between germline ends came to 5 bases. Here the CDR3 reads CASSLVEYNEQFF. CDR3 coding DNA: TGTGCCAGCAGCTTAGTAGAATACAATGAGCAGTTCTTC.

This clonotype appeared many times. The gene calls are TRBV12-3 or TRBV12-4 and TRBJ1-2; 7 bases map to TRBD1. CDR3 size: 17 residues. V shed 2 bases and J 4 bases; nucleotides not matched to a gene: 13. For the CDR3, the DNA is TGTGCCAGCAGTTTAAAAGTACTGGGACAGAGGGTCTATGGCTACACCTTC. The encoded protein is CASSLKVLGQRVYGYTF.

This clonotype has at least ten counts. J is TRBJ1-5 and V is TRBV7-2; D is ambiguous. The length of the CDR3 is 13 residues. The V gene lost 5 bases and the J gene lost 5 bases, with 10 bases spanning the gap. Germline assignment: CDR1 SGHTA and CDR2 FQGNSA. As DNA, the CDR3 is TGTGCCAGCAGCCGGGGTCGCGATCAGCCCCAGCATTTT. Encoded protein: CASSRGRDQPQHF.

This clonotype showed up many times. The V and J genes are TRBV10-3 and TRBJ1-5; D uncertain. CDR1 ENHRY and CDR2 SYGVKD come from the germline V gene. CDR3 length equals 14 residues. Trimming left V 6 bases short and J 0 bases short, with 9 bases between. Written as DNA, the CDR3 is TGTGCCATCAGGCAGGATCGTAGCAATCAGCCCCAGCATTTT. Translated, it gives CAIRQDRSNQPQHF.

This clonotype was recorded many times. The junction departs from the called germline gene at one end, perhaps through a read error. V is TRBV4-1 and J is TRBJ2-5; 10 bases fit TRBD2. Per the germline V gene, CDR1 is MGHRA and CDR2 is YSYEKL. The CDR3 totals 15 residues. The CDR3 nucleotides read TGTGCCAGCAGCCAAGAGCGGGGGGGCCAAGAGACCCAGTACTTC. Amino acid sequence: CASSQERGGQETQYF.

This clonotype was observed at least ten times. This sequence joins TRBV7-9 and TRBJ1-2; D gene ambiguous. Germline V gives CDR1 SEHNR, CDR2 FQNEAQ (reference sequence). The CDR3 runs to 11 residues. The V gene lost 6 bases and the J gene lost 8 bases, with 10 bases spanning the gap. The CDR3 loop is CASSRGEGYTF. In nucleotides, the CDR3 is TGTGCCAGCAGTCGCGGCGAGGGCTACACCTTC.

This clonotype was found many times. V usage is TRBV4-2 and J usage is TRBJ1-1, with D tentatively TRBD1 (5 bases). From germline, CDR1 is LGHNA and CDR2 YNFKEQ. The CDR3 sequence is 17 residues long. The V end lost 3 bases, the J end lost 0 bases, and 17 bases lay between the germline ends. CDR3 protein: CASSHRVPPGMNTEAFF. The DNA of the CDR3 is TGTGCCAGCAGCCACAGGGTACCCCCCGGGATGAACACTGAAGCTTTCTTT.